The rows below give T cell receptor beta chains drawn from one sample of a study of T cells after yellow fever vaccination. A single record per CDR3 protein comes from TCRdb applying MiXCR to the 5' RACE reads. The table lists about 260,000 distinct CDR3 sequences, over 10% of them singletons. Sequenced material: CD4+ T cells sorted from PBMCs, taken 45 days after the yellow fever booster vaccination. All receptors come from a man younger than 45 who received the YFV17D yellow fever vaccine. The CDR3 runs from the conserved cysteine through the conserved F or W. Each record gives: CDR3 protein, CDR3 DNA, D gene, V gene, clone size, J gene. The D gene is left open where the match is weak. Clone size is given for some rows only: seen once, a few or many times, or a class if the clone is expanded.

CASSLRPREGETQYF	TGCGCCAGCAGCTTACGGCCCAGGGAAGGCGAGACCCAGTACTTC	.	TRBV5-1	few	TRBJ2-5
CASSQRRDSFYNEQFF	TGCGCCAGCAGCCAGAGAAGGGACAGTTTTTACAATGAGCAGTTCTTC	TRBD1	TRBV4-3	.	TRBJ2-1
CASSSLSGPTYEQYF	TGTGCCAGCAGCTCCCTTTCGGGCCCAACCTACGAGCAGTACTTC	.	TRBV7-2	.	TRBJ2-7
CSAASGAAGDTQYF	TGCAGTGCTGCTAGCGGTGCTGCGGGGGATACGCAGTATTTT	TRBD2	TRBV20-1	few	TRBJ2-3
CASPMEGEQYF	TGCGCCAGCCCGATGGAGGGCGAGCAGTACTTC	.	TRBV10-2	.	TRBJ2-7
CSAPGRRVAYNEQFF	TGCAGTGCGCCGGGGAGGCGCGTTGCCTACAATGAGCAGTTCTTC	.	TRBV20-1	few	TRBJ2-1
CASQVRAGETQYF	TGTGCCTCCCAGGTTCGGGCGGGGGAGACCCAGTACTTC	.	TRBV3-1	.	TRBJ2-5
CASSKAKVGAFYGYTF	TGTGCCAGCAGCAAAGCCAAGGTCGGGGCATTCTATGGCTACACCTTC	.	TRBV21-1	few	TRBJ1-2
CASSSSGRNEQFF	TGCGCCAGCAGCTCTAGCGGGAGGAATGAGCAGTTCTTC	TRBD2	TRBV5-1	.	TRBJ2-1
CASSIGTGLYEQYF	TGTGCCAGCAGCATCGGGACAGGGTTGTACGAGCAGTACTTC	TRBD1	TRBV7-2	.	TRBJ2-7
CSAEGQNYEQYF	TGCAGTGCGGAAGGTCAGAACTACGAGCAGTACTTC	.	TRBV20-1	.	TRBJ2-7
CASSLAGTETGELFF	TGTGCCAGCAGCTTGGCTGGGACGGAAACCGGGGAGCTGTTTTTT	.	TRBV5-4	.	TRBJ2-2
CSVEDDKNTEAFF	TGCAGCGTTGAAGACGACAAGAACACTGAAGCTTTCTTT	.	TRBV29-1	many	TRBJ1-1
CASSLTSGSDYEQYF	TGTGCCAGCAGCTTGACTAGCGGGAGTGACTACGAGCAGTACTTC	TRBD2	TRBV11-2	few	TRBJ2-7
CASSSPGRTSYEQYF	TGTGCCAGCAGCTCTCCGGGACGGACGTCCTACGAGCAGTACTTC	.	TRBV7-2	few	TRBJ2-7
CASSLGGASLAFQNNEQFF	TGCGCCAGCAGCTTGGGGGGGGCGAGTCTAGCGTTTCAGAACAATGAGCAGTTCTTC	.	TRBV5-1	few	TRBJ2-1
CSVRAGGRGDTQYF	TGCAGCGTAAGAGCGGGAGGTAGAGGAGATACGCAGTATTTT	TRBD2	TRBV29-1	.	TRBJ2-3
CATSRGGGGDTQYF	TGTGCCACCAGCAGAGGGGGAGGAGGGGATACGCAGTATTTT	.	TRBV15	once	TRBJ2-3
CASSRGTSGRVYNEQFF	TGTGCCAGCAGCCGCGGGACTAGCGGGAGGGTCTACAATGAGCAGTTCTTC	TRBD2	TRBV7-2	.	TRBJ2-1
CASSLDRGGIQYF	TGTGCCAGCAGCTTAGATCGGGGGGGTATCCAGTATTTT	TRBD2	TRBV11-2	few	TRBJ2-3
CSAQGLAETQYF	TGCAGCGCCCAAGGACTAGCGGAGACCCAGTACTTC	TRBD2	TRBV29-1	.	TRBJ2-5
CATGASNSPEAFF	TGTGCCACCGGCGCCTCTAACTCACCAGAAGCTTTCTTT	.	TRBV7-2	many	TRBJ1-1
CASSFAETQYF	TGTGCCAGCAGCTTCGCAGAGACCCAGTACTTC	.	TRBV7-9	.	TRBJ2-5
CAIRDTGWDGELFF	TGTGCCATCAGGGACACAGGGTGGGACGGGGAGCTGTTTTTT	.	TRBV10-3	.	TRBJ2-2
CASSPRGPGRGEQYF	TGTGCCAGCAGTCCACGAGGACCCGGGCGAGGCGAGCAGTACTTC	.	TRBV12-3/TRBV12-4	.	TRBJ2-7
CASNPGTSGVFTTYEQYF	TGTGCCAGCAACCCCGGGACTAGCGGGGTTTTTACGACCTACGAGCAGTACTTC	TRBD2	TRBV12-3/TRBV12-4	few	TRBJ2-7
CASKAATSGRNEQFF	TGTGCCAGCAAAGCAGCGACTAGCGGGAGAAATGAGCAGTTCTTC	TRBD2	TRBV7-2	.	TRBJ2-1
CASSLAGEVEQFF	TGCGCCAGCAGCCTAGCGGGAGAGGTTGAGCAGTTCTTC	TRBD2	TRBV5-1	.	TRBJ2-1
CAISDAYTGELFF	TGTGCCATCAGTGACGCCTACACCGGGGAGCTGTTTTTT	.	TRBV10-3	.	TRBJ2-2
CATSRDPGGYNEQFF	TGTGCCACCAGCAGAGATCCCGGGGGTTACAATGAGCAGTTCTTC	.	TRBV15	few	TRBJ2-1
CASSTRHQETQYF	TGTGCCAGCAGTACCCGACACCAAGAGACCCAGTACTTC	.	TRBV12-3/TRBV12-4	.	TRBJ2-5
CASSVQGAVDEQFF	TGTGCCAGCAGTGTCCAGGGGGCAGTAGATGAGCAGTTCTTC	TRBD1	TRBV6-1	few	TRBJ2-1
CSAFNEKLFF	TGCAGTGCTTTTAATGAAAAACTGTTTTTT	.	TRBV20-1	few	TRBJ1-4
CASSSLPGTGKETQYF	TGTGCCAGCAGCTCCCTCCCAGGGACAGGGAAAGAGACCCAGTACTTC	TRBD1	TRBV14	.	TRBJ2-5
CASSLGSVRNYGYTF	TGCGCCAGCAGCTTGGGTTCAGTTCGTAACTATGGCTACACCTTC	.	TRBV5-1	.	TRBJ1-2
CASSYQGLARETQYF	TGTGCCAGCAGCTACCAGGGACTAGCTCGAGAGACCCAGTACTTC	TRBD2	TRBV7-9	.	TRBJ2-5
CASGPGRQGGTGELFF	TGTGCCAGTGGCCCCGGGCGGCAGGGCGGCACCGGGGAGCTGTTTTTT	.	TRBV12-1	few	TRBJ2-2
CASSVGVLVQETQYF	TGTGCCAGCAGCGTAGGCGTGCTTGTTCAAGAGACCCAGTACTTC	.	TRBV9	.	TRBJ2-5
CASSWSGVTDTQYF	TGTGCCAGCAGCTGGAGCGGGGTAACAGATACGCAGTATTTT	TRBD2	TRBV5-5	few	TRBJ2-3
CSARVSGGSGRGYNEQFF	TGCAGTGCTAGAGTGTCGGGGGGAAGCGGGAGGGGATACAATGAGCAGTTCTTC	TRBD2	TRBV20-1	few	TRBJ2-1
CASSLNEGQGQPQHF	TGTGCCAGCTCACTGAACGAGGGGCAGGGGCAGCCCCAGCATTTT	.	TRBV18	.	TRBJ1-5
CSARLVGTNEQFF	TGCAGTGCCCGACTAGTGGGGACCAATGAGCAGTTCTTC	.	TRBV20-1	.	TRBJ2-1
CASSLRGAGNTDTQYF	TGTGCCAGCAGCTTAAGGGGGGCGGGGAACACAGATACGCAGTATTTT	.	TRBV7-2	few	TRBJ2-3
CASLPDRDSYEQYF	TGTGCCAGCTTACCTGACAGGGACTCCTACGAGCAGTACTTC	TRBD1	TRBV18	.	TRBJ2-7
CSARVGGTETQYF	TGCAGTGCTAGAGTGGGGGGAACAGAGACCCAGTACTTC	.	TRBV20-1	.	TRBJ2-5